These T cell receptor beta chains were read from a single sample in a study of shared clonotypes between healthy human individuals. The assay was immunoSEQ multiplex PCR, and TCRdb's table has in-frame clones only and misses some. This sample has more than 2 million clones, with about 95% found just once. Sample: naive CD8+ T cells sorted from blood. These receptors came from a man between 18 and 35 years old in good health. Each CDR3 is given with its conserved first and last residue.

CASSLAPGQNYEQYF	TRBV5-1	TRBJ2-7
CASSRTSGRNNEQFF	TRBV5-1	TRBJ2-1
CASSVEGSNTEAFF	TRBV9	TRBJ1-1
CAISEGTAKEGGLFF	TRBV10-3	TRBJ1-4
CASSPPGLAAYNEQFF	TRBV7-9	TRBJ2-1
CAWSVRRAAMNTEAFF	TRBV30	TRBJ1-1
CASSDRLAGGANTGELFF	TRBV6-1	TRBJ2-2
CSVEDWADRGANYGYTF	TRBV29-1	TRBJ1-2
CASSQGTVNEKLFF	TRBV4-1	TRBJ1-4
CSGDSQETQYF	TRBV20-1	TRBJ2-5
CASSLWLTDGYTF	TRBV28	TRBJ1-2
CASSNRETGELFF	TRBV11-3	TRBJ2-2
CASTLETGELFF	TRBV11-2	TRBJ2-2
CASSQASNEQFF	TRBV27	TRBJ2-1
CASSLYQGVNNSPLHF	TRBV28	TRBJ1-6
CASSPAGQGHYGYTF	TRBV4-3	TRBJ1-2
CASSGSWTGGDYEQYF	TRBV10-2	TRBJ2-7
CASSQGGTYEQYF	TRBV4-1	TRBJ2-7
CASSLGVGDYEQYF	TRBV11-2	TRBJ2-7
CASKAPYNEQFF	TRBV9	TRBJ2-1
CASSEGTSGRARTGELFF	TRBV9	TRBJ2-2
CASSAGHMNTEAFF	TRBV9	TRBJ1-1
CASSGLAGGEDNEQFF	TRBV4-3	TRBJ2-1
CASSQDVQGIYEQYF	TRBV4-1	TRBJ2-7
CASSQLHPTDSPYEQYF	TRBV4-3	TRBJ2-7
CASSPAGSYNEQFF	TRBV5-1	TRBJ2-1
CASSYSNHEQYF	TRBV6-6	TRBJ2-7
CASNLGGNSPLHF	TRBV5-6	TRBJ1-6
CASSTGQGALGNTIYF	TRBV2	TRBJ1-3
CASSQVPNSYEQYF	TRBV4-3	TRBJ2-7
CAWSPGTANTGELFF	TRBV30	TRBJ2-2